These T cell receptor beta chains were read from a single sample in a study of spatial heterogeneity in lung cancer. TCRdb used MiXCR to reprocess the 5' RACE reads, holding one entry per CDR3 protein. The repertoire holds about 23,000 distinct CDR3 sequences, with roughly 6.7% as singletons. The starting material was lung tumor tissue, obtained at surgery. The receptor set was obtained from a male donor with early-stage non-small cell lung cancer. The CDR3 runs from the conserved cysteine through the conserved F or W. D genes are given only for firm matches. Rows may omit the clone size; those that give it use once, few, many or a size class.

TRBJ1-6,TRBV20-1,few,-,CSAPRLSPTNSPLHF,TGCAGTGCTCCTCGGCTTAGCCCCACAAATTCACCCCTCCACTTT
TRBJ1-2,TRBV12-3/TRBV12-4,many,-,CASSLSYKNYGYTF,TGTGCCAGCAGTTTATCTTACAAGAACTATGGCTACACCTTC
TRBJ2-7,TRBV7-8,many,-,CASSFRYEQYF,TGTGCCAGCAGCTTCCGCTACGAGCAGTACTTC
TRBJ1-1,TRBV7-9,many,TRBD1,CASPREGAHPSMSTEAFF,TGTGCCAGCCCGAGGGAGGGGGCCCACCCCTCAATGAGCACTGAAGCTTTCTTT
TRBJ1-4,TRBV20-1,many,-,CSARSGSSFNEKLFF,TGCAGTGCTAGATCGGGGAGTAGTTTTAATGAAAAACTGTTTTTT
TRBJ1-5,TRBV11-2,many,-,CASSLSRGGQPQHF,TGTGCCAGCAGCTTATCTAGGGGAGGGCAGCCCCAGCATTTT
TRBJ2-1,TRBV12-3/TRBV12-4,many,-,CASSLLALDEQFF,TGTGCCAGCAGTTTACTAGCATTGGATGAGCAGTTCTTC
TRBJ2-7,TRBV28,many,-,CASSFSRTSSYEQYF,TGTGCCAGCAGTTTTTCCAGGACGAGCTCCTACGAGCAGTACTTC
TRBJ1-1,TRBV7-9,many,-,CAGGNTEAFF,TGTGCCGGGGGGAACACTGAAGCTTTCTTT
TRBJ2-7,TRBV7-9,many,-,CASSGGAEQYF,TGTGCCAGCAGCGGGGGGGCCGAGCAGTACTTC
TRBJ2-3,TRBV20-1,many,-,CSARVVPWADTQYF,TGCAGTGCTAGAGTTGTCCCCTGGGCAGATACGCAGTATTTT
TRBJ2-7,TRBV28,many,-,CASRPGLLGQYF,TGTGCCAGCAGGCCCGGACTTCTCGGGCAGTACTTC
TRBJ2-4,TRBV3-1,many,TRBD1,CASSHGTGGIKNIQYF,TGTGCCAGCAGCCACGGGACAGGGGGCATCAAAAACATTCAGTACTTC
TRBJ2-7,TRBV5-6,many,TRBD1,CASSLTGVEQYF,TGTGCCAGCAGCCTTACAGGGGTCGAGCAGTACTTC
TRBJ2-7,TRBV19,-,-,CASGTTYEQYF,TGTGCCAGCGGGACAACCTACGAGCAGTACTTC
TRBJ2-3,TRBV15,many,-,CATRGDTQYF,TGTGCCACACGGGGAGATACGCAGTATTTT
TRBJ2-7,TRBV7-2,many,-,CASSLIRARSYEQYF,TGTGCCAGCAGCTTAATAAGGGCCCGCTCCTACGAGCAGTACTTC
TRBJ2-5,TRBV9,many,TRBD2,CASSVGFIAGAQETQYF,TGTGCCAGCAGCGTAGGTTTCATAGCGGGCGCCCAAGAGACCCAGTACTTC
TRBJ2-3,TRBV18,many,TRBD2,CASSPLSSGGKDTQYF,TGTGCCAGCTCACCACTTTCTAGCGGGGGAAAAGATACGCAGTATTTT
TRBJ2-3,TRBV5-1,many,-,CASSLAFFRSVRGHSTDTQYF,TGCGCCAGCAGCTTGGCCTTCTTTCGTTCCGTGCGGGGCCATAGCACAGATACGCAGTATTTT
TRBJ2-5,TRBV23-1,-,TRBD1,CASSQLDRGQETQYF,TGCGCCAGCAGTCAATTGGACAGGGGGCAAGAGACCCAGTACTTC
TRBJ2-2,TRBV6-6,many,-,CASSYSEYPGHPPGGELFF,TGTGCCAGCAGTTACTCCGAGTATCCGGGACACCCGCCGGGCGGGGAGCTGTTTTTT
TRBJ1-1,TRBV29-1,many,-,CSVRHGVTEAFF,TGCAGCGTTCGCCATGGGGTTACTGAAGCTTTCTTT
TRBJ2-7,TRBV29-1,-,TRBD1,CSVGGTGGRYEQYF,TGCAGCGTTGGCGGTACAGGGGGTCGCTACGAGCAGTACTTC
TRBJ1-6,TRBV20-1,-,-,CSAGFGEYSPLHF,TGCAGTGCTGGTTTCGGGGAATATTCACCCCTCCACTTT
TRBJ2-1,TRBV19,few,-,CASSSGRGLSYNEQFF,TGTGCCAGTAGTTCAGGCCGCGGGCTCTCCTACAATGAGCAGTTCTTC
TRBJ2-5,TRBV28,many,-,CASREAGVRREETQYF,TGTGCCAGCAGGGAGGCAGGAGTTAGGCGGGAAGAGACCCAGTACTTC
TRBJ1-4,TRBV14,medium-sized,-,CASSQEVRVTNEKLFF,TGTGCCAGCAGCCAAGAAGTCCGAGTGACTAATGAAAAACTGTTTTTT
TRBJ1-5,TRBV6-5,few,-,CASSSDSYSNQPQHF,TGTGCCAGCAGTTCGGACAGTTATAGCAATCAGCCCCAGCATTTT
TRBJ2-1,TRBV7-6,-,TRBD2,CASSSSSGGSLPGSYNEQFF,TGTGCCAGCAGCTCCTCTAGCGGGGGGTCTCTCCCGGGCTCCTACAATGAGCAGTTCTTC
TRBJ2-7,TRBV3-1,many,-,CASSQDNRDWGEQYF,TGTGCCAGCAGCCAAGATAACCGAGACTGGGGCGAGCAGTACTTC
TRBJ2-6,TRBV4-1,many,-,CASSASGGGSSGANVLTF,TGCGCCAGCAGTGCCAGTGGAGGGGGCAGCTCTGGGGCCAACGTCCTGACTTTC
TRBJ2-3,TRBV12-3/TRBV12-4,medium-sized,-,CASSSLGGRTDTQYF,TGTGCCAGCAGTTCCTTAGGGGGACGCACAGATACGCAGTATTTT
TRBJ1-1,TRBV20-1,many,TRBD1,CSVWDSYTEAFF,TGCAGTGTTTGGGACAGCTACACTGAAGCTTTCTTT
TRBJ1-1,TRBV5-1,many,TRBD1,CASSFTGETEAFF,TGCGCCAGCAGCTTTACAGGGGAAACTGAAGCTTTCTTT
TRBJ1-1,TRBV19,many,-,CASSIRLGGNTEAFF,TGTGCCAGTAGTATAAGATTAGGGGGGAACACTGAAGCTTTCTTT
TRBJ1-1,TRBV11-2,medium-sized,TRBD1,CASSLFTGDDTEAFF,TGTGCCAGCAGCTTATTTACAGGGGATGACACTGAAGCTTTCTTT
TRBJ2-3,TRBV20-1,-,-,CSASLPGPDTQYF,TGCAGTGCTAGTCTGCCCGGGCCCGATACGCAGTATTTT
TRBJ2-1,TRBV7-9,medium-sized,-,CASSLAPGLGEQFF,TGTGCCAGCAGCTTAGCGCCGGGGTTGGGTGAGCAGTTCTTC
TRBJ1-3,TRBV5-1,many,-,CASSLAGARSGNTIYF,TGCGCCAGCAGCTTGGCGGGGGCACGCTCTGGAAACACCATATATTTT
TRBJ2-3,TRBV4-3,many,-,CASSQEGWDTQYF,TGCGCCAGCAGCCAAGAAGGTTGGGATACGCAGTATTTT